The source of this T cell receptor (beta chain) is a study of control samples from healthy donors and cancer patients. Produced via immunoSEQ multiplex PCR; TCRdb's table is partial and in-frame only. The sample records around 42,000 clones, 90% to 95% being singletons. Germline V gene data show CDR1 as MNHEY and CDR2 as SMNVEV (reference sequence). The CDR3 is 17 residues long. The V gene lost 3 bases and the J gene lost 7 bases, with 22 bases spanning the gap. The source material was blood. V and J are TRBV27 and TRBJ2-1; either TRBD1 or TRBD2 may supply D (5 bases each). The TCR originated in a man aged 60 to 75 in good health. CDR3 in DNA: TGTGCCAGCAGTTTCCGAAACCGGGACCAAAGGTTTAATGAGCAGTTCTTC. This sequence encodes CASSFRNRDQRFNEQFF.